This T cell receptor beta chain originates from a study of blood T cell repertoires in COVID-19. As handled by the study authors: The assay estimated nucleated cells by amplifying reference gene primers. Clones were read by immunoSEQ multiplex PCR, and TCRdb kept only the in-frame ones, dropping some. V, J and clone size reflect that table, while D and trimming were determined from the DNA. The repertoire has about 230,000 clones, around 92% of them found once; the top ten carry less than 4.5%. Donors were grouped by their self-reported clinical history. The sequence derives from a woman in her twenties or thirties with acute COVID-19. The sequenced material came from PBMCs or T cells enriched from blood (not recorded which).

Here the CDR3 DNA reads TGCGCCAGCAGCCAGAACCGGGATTATCCCTACGAGCAGTACTTC. Translated: CASSQNRDYPYEQYF. The chain is built from TRBV4-1 and TRBJ2-7; D is possibly TRBD2 (5 bases). CDR1 and CDR2 from the germline V gene are MGHRA and YSYEKL. V gave up 3 bases and J gave up 2 bases, with 14 bases separating them. This CDR3 has 15 amino acids.